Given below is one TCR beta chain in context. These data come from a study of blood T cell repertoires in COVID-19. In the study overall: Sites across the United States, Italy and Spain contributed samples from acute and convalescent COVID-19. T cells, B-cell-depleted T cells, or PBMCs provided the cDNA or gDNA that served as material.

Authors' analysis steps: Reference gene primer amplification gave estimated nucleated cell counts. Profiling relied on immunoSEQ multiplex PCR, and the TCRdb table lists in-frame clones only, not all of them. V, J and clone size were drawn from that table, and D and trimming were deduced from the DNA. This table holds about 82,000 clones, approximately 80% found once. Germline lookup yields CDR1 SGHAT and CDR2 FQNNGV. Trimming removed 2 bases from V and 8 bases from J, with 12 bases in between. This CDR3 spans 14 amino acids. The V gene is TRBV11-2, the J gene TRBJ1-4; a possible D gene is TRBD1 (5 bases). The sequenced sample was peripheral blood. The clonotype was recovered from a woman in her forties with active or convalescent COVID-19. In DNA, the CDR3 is TGTGCCAGCAGCTTAAATTTCCGGGGGGAAAAACTGTTTTTT. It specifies CASSLNFRGEKLFF.